These T cell receptor beta chains were read from a single sample in a study of cytotoxic CD8 clonotypes in ibrutinib-treated CLL. Clones were sequenced by immunoSEQ multiplex PCR, and TCRdb holds only the in-frame ones, with some missing. This sample yields about 310,000 clones, of which around four fifths are seen a single time; 5.5% to 8% belongs to the top ten. The source material was PBMCs, sampled before ibrutinib treatment. The receptor set was obtained from a human donor with chronic lymphocytic leukemia. CDR3s include the opening cysteine and the closing phenylalanine or tryptophan. Fields, in order: CDR3 length, J gene, V gene, CDR3 protein.

cdr3_length: 15
j_call: TRBJ2-7
v_call: TRBV9
cdr3_aa: CASSVAIGPGYEQYF

cdr3_length: 16
j_call: TRBJ2-2
v_call: TRBV18
cdr3_aa: CATDPGRDLNTGELFF

cdr3_length: 15
j_call: TRBJ1-5
v_call: TRBV9
cdr3_aa: CASSAEGGGSQPQHF

cdr3_length: 15
j_call: TRBJ1-4
v_call: TRBV4-1
cdr3_aa: CASSTPGRSHEKLFF

cdr3_length: 15
j_call: TRBJ1-4
v_call: TRBV9
cdr3_aa: CASSPREAWGEKLFF

cdr3_length: 14
j_call: TRBJ2-7
v_call: TRBV5-1
cdr3_aa: CASSLSGGGREQYF

cdr3_length: 16
j_call: TRBJ2-2
v_call: TRBV18
cdr3_aa: CASSSPDRGYAGELFF

cdr3_length: 13
j_call: TRBJ2-7
v_call: TRBV15
cdr3_aa: CATSRVAGYEQYF

cdr3_length: 15
j_call: TRBJ2-4
v_call: TRBV7-6
cdr3_aa: CASSPLGGAKNIQYF

cdr3_length: 14
j_call: TRBJ1-2
v_call: TRBV7-3
cdr3_aa: CASSLTGTRYGYTF

cdr3_length: 17
j_call: TRBJ1-1
v_call: TRBV2
cdr3_aa: CASSEAPRTGGYTEAFF

cdr3_length: 18
j_call: TRBJ2-1
v_call: TRBV9
cdr3_aa: CASSVQRTSGKVYNEQFF

cdr3_length: 12
j_call: TRBJ2-7
v_call: TRBV7-6
cdr3_aa: CASSSTYHEQYF

cdr3_length: 15
j_call: TRBJ2-7
v_call: TRBV27
cdr3_aa: CASSLSWASTYEQYF

cdr3_length: 12
j_call: TRBJ2-5
v_call: TRBV10-2
cdr3_aa: CASSPSGETQYF

cdr3_length: 17
j_call: TRBJ2-5
v_call: TRBV4-1
cdr3_aa: CASSQPGTSGSRKTQYF

cdr3_length: 13
j_call: TRBJ2-1
v_call: TRBV4-1
cdr3_aa: CASSQGRDRSQFF

cdr3_length: 15
j_call: TRBJ1-2
v_call: TRBV6-1
cdr3_aa: CASSVRDPANYGYTF

cdr3_length: 14
j_call: TRBJ2-7
v_call: TRBV28
cdr3_aa: CASRRTGPSYEQYF

cdr3_length: 13
j_call: TRBJ1-5
v_call: TRBV19
cdr3_aa: CASSIRLNQPQHF

cdr3_length: 19
j_call: TRBJ2-1
v_call: TRBV29-1
cdr3_aa: CSVDPGLAGDANSYNEQFF

cdr3_length: 15
j_call: TRBJ2-2
v_call: TRBV19
cdr3_aa: CASSPTSGISGELFF